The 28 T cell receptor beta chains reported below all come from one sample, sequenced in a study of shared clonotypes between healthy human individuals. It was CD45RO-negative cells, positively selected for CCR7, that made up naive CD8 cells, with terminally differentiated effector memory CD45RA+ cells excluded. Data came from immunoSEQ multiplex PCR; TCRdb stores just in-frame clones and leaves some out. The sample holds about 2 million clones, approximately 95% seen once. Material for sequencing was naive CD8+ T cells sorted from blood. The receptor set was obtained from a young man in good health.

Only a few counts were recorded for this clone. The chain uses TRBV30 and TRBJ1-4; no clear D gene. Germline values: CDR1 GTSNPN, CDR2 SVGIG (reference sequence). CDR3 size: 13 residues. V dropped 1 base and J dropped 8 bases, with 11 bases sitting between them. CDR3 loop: CAWSALTREKLFF. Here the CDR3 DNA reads TGTGCCTGGAGTGCACTAACTAGGGAAAAACTGTTTTTT.

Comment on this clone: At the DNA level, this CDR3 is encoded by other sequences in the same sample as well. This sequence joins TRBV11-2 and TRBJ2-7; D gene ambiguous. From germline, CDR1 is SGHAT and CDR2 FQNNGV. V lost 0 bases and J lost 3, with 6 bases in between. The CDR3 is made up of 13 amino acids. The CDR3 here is CASSLEVGYEQYF. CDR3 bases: TGTGCCAGCAGCTTAGAAGTAGGCTACGAGCAGTACTTC.

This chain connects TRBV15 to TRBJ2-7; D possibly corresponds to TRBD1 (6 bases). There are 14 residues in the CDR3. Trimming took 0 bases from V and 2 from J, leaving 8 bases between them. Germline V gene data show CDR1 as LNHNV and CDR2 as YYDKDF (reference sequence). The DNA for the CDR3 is TGTGCCACCAGCAGAGAGACAGGCACCTACGAGCAGTACTTC. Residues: CATSRETGTYEQYF.

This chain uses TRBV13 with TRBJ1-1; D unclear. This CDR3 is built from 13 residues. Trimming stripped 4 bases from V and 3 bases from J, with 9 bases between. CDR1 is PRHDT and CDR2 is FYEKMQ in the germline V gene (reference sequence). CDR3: CASSYAPDTEAFF. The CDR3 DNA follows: TGTGCCAGCAGCTACGCCCCAGACACTGAAGCTTTCTTT.

This CDR3 is CASSLDGDRGDEQYF. The CDR3, as DNA: TGTGCCAGCAGCTTAGATGGGGACAGGGGAGACGAGCAGTACTTC. V and J are TRBV11-3 and TRBJ2-7, with 10 bases aligning to TRBD1. Germline loops: CDR1 SGHNT, CDR2 YENEEA. The CDR3 loop spans 15 amino acids. V shed 0 bases, J shed 5 bases, and the junction held 4 bases outside the gene matches.

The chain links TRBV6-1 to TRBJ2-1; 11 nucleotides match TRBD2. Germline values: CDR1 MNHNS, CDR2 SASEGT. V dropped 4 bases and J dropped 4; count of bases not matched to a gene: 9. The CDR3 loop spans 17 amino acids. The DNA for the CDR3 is TGTGCCAGCAGTGCCCCTCTAGCGGGGGGAGTATACAATGAGCAGTTCTTC. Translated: CASSAPLAGGVYNEQFF.

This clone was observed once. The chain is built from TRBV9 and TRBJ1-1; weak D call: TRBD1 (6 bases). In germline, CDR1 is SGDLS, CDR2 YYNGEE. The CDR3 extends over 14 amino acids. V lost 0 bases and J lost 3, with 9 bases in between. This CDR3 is CASSVAEGDTEAFF. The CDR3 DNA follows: TGTGCCAGCAGCGTAGCCGAGGGGGACACTGAAGCTTTCTTT.

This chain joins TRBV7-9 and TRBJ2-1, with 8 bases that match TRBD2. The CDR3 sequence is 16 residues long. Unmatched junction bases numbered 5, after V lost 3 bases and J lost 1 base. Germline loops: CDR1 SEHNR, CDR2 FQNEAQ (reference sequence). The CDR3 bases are TGTGCCAGCAGCTTTCTTAGCGGGATTTCCTACAATGAGCAGTTCTTC. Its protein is CASSFLSGISYNEQFF.

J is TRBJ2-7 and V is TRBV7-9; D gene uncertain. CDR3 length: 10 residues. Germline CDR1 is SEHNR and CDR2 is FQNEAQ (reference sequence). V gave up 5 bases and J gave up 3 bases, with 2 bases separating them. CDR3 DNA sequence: TGTGCCAGCAGCCACTACGAGCAGTACTTC. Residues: CASSHYEQYF.

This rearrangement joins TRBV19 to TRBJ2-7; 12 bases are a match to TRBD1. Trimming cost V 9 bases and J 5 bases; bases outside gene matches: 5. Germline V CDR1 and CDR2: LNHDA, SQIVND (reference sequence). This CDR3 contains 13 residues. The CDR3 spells CASRGQGANEQYF. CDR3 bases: TGTGCCAGCCGGGGACAGGGGGCCAACGAGCAGTACTTC.

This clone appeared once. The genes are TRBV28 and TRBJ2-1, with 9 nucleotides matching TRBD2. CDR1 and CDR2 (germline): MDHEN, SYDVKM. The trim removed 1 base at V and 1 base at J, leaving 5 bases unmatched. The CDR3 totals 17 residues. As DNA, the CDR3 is TGTGCCAGCAGTTTATCTCTTAGCGGGGGATCCTACAATGAGCAGTTCTTC. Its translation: CASSLSLSGGSYNEQFF.

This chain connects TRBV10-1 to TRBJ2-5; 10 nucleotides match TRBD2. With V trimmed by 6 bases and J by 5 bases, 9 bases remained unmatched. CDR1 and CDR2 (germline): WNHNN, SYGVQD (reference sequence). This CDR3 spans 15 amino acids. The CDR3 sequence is CASSVAGGVYETQYF. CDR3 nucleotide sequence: TGCGCCAGCAGCGTAGCGGGAGGAGTTTATGAGACCCAGTACTTC.

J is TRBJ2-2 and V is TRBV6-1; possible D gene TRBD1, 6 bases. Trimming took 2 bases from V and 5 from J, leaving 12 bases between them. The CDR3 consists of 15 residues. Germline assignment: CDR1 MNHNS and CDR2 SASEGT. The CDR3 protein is CASSEYRDLTGELFF. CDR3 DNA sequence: TGTGCCAGCAGTGAATACAGGGATCTAACCGGGGAGCTGTTTTTT.

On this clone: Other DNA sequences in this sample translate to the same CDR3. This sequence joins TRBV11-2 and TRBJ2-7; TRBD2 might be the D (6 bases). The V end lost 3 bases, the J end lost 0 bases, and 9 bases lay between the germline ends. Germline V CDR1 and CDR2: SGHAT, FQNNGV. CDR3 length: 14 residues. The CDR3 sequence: CASSFGGDSYEQYF. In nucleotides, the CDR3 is TGTGCCAGCAGCTTTGGCGGGGACTCCTACGAGCAGTACTTC.

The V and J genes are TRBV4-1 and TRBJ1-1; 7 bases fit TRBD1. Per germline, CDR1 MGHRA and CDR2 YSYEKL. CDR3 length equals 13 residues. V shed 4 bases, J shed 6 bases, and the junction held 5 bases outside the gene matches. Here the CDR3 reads CASSLGGTAEAFF. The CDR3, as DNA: TGCGCCAGCAGCCTAGGGGGCACCGCTGAAGCTTTCTTT.

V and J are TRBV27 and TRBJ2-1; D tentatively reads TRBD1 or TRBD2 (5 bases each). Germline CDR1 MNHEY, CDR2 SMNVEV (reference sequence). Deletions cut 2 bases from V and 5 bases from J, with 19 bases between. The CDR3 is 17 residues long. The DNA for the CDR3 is TGTGCCAGCAGTTTAGGCCTTGGGACCCAACGCCACAATGAGCAGTTCTTC. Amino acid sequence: CASSLGLGTQRHNEQFF.

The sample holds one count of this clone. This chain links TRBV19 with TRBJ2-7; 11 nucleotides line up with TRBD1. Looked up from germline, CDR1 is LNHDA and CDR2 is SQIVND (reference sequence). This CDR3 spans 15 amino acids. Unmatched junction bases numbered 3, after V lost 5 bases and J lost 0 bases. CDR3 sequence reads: CASSRDRGSSYEQYF. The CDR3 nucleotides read TGTGCCAGTAGTCGGGACAGGGGGAGCTCCTACGAGCAGTACTTC.

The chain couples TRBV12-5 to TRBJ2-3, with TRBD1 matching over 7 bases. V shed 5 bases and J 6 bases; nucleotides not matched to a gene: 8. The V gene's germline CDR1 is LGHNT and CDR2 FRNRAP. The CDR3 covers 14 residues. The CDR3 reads CASGLPARGDTQYF. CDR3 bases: TGTGCTAGTGGTCTACCGGCCAGGGGGGATACGCAGTATTTT.

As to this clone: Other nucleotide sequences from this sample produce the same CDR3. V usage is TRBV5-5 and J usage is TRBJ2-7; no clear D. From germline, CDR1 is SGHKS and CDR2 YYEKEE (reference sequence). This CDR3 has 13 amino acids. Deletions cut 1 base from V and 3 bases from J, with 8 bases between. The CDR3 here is CASSLSSSYEQYF. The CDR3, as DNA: TGTGCCAGCAGCTTGAGTAGCAGCTACGAGCAGTACTTC.

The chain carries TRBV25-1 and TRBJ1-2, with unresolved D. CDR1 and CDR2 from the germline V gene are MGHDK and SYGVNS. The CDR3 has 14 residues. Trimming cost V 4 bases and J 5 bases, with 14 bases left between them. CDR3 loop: CASSGTYSDYGYTF. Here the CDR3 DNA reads TGTGCCAGCAGTGGGACCTACTCTGATTATGGCTACACCTTC.

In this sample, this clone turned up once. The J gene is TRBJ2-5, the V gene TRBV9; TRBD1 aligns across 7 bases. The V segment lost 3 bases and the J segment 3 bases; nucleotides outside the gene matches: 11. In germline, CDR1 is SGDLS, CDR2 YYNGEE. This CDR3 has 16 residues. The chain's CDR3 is CASSANTRTGEETQYF. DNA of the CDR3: TGTGCCAGCAGCGCGAATACAAGGACAGGCGAAGAGACCCAGTACTTC.

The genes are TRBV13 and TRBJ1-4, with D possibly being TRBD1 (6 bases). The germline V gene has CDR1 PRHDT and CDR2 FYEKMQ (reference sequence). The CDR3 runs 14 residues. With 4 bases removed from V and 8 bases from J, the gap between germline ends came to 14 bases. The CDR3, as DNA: TGTGCCAGCAGCTCCCAGGGGAGAGACGAAAAACTGTTTTTT. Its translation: CASSSQGRDEKLFF. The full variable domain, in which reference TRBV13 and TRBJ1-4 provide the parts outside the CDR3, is AAGVIQSPRHLIKEKRETATLKCYPIPRHDTVYWYQQGPGQDPQFLISFYEKMQSDKGSIPDRFSAQQFSDYHSELNMSSLELGDSALYFCASSSQGRDEKLFFGSGTQLSVL.

CDR3 bases: TGCGCCAGCAGCCAAGAGAGCGGGAAGGGCTCACCCCTCCACTTT. Encoded protein: CASSQESGKGSPLHF. This chain links TRBV4-1 with TRBJ1-6; D is undetermined. Trimming shortened V by 0 bases and J by 10 bases, and 13 bases separated the two germline ends. The CDR3 is 15 amino acids. CDR1 is MGHRA and CDR2 is YSYEKL in the germline V gene.

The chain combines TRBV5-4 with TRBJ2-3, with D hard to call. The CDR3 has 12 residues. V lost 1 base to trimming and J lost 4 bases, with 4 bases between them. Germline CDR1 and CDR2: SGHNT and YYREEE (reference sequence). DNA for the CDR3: TGTGCCAGCAGCTTGATCGCAGATACGCAGTATTTT. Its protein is CASSLIADTQYF.

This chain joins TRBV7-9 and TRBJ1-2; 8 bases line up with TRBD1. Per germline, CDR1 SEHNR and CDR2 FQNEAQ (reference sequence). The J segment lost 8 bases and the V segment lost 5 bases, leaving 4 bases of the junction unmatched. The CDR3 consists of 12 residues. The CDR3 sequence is CASSVTGVGYTF. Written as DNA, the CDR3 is TGTGCCAGCAGCGTGACAGGGGTCGGCTACACCTTC. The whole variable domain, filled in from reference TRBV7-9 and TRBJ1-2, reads DTGVSQNPRHKITKRGQNVTFRCDPISEHNRLYWYRQTLGQGPEFLTYFQNEAQLEKSRLLSDRFSAERPKGSFSTLEIQRTEQGDSAMYLCASSVTGVGYTFGSGTRLTVV.

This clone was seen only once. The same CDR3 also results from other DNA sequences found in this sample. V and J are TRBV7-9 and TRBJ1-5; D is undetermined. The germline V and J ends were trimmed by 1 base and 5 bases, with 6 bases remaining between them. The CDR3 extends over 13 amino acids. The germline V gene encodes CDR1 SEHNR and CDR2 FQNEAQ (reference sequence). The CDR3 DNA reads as TGTGCCAGCAGCTTAGGAGGAGATCAGCCCCAGCATTTT. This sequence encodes CASSLGGDQPQHF. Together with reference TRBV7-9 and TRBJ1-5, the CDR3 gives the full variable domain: DTGVSQNPRHKITKRGQNVTFRCDPISEHNRLYWYRQTLGQGPEFLTYFQNEAQLEKSRLLSDRFSAERPKGSFSTLEIQRTEQGDSAMYLCASSLGGDQPQHFGDGTRLSIL.

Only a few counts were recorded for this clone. The DNA of the CDR3 is TGTGCCAGCAGTGAAGCCGGGGGGATAGGCTATGGCTACACCTTC. Translating gives CASSEAGGIGYGYTF. The rearrangement links TRBV2 to TRBJ1-2; D is possibly TRBD1 (5 bases). The CDR3 sequence is 15 residues long. The germline V gene encodes CDR1 SNHLY and CDR2 FYNNEI. Trimming removed 0 bases from V and 4 bases from J, with 12 bases in between.

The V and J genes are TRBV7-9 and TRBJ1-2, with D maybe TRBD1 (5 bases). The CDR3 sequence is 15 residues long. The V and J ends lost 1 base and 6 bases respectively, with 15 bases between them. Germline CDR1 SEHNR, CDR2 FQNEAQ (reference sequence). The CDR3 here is CASSLVVEKQDGYTF. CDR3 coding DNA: TGTGCCAGCAGCTTAGTTGTCGAAAAACAGGATGGCTACACCTTC.